A selection of T cell receptor beta chains follows, all from one sample in a study of blood T cell repertoires in COVID-19. Sequenced by immunoSEQ multiplex PCR; TCRdb stores in-frame clones only, minus some. The sample yields 120,000 to 150,000 clones, approximately 88% seen once. The sample was PBMCs or T cells enriched from blood (not recorded which). The origin of the receptors is a woman in her 30s with acute COVID-19. Each CDR3 is given with its conserved first and last residue. Fields, in order: clone size, D gene, J gene, V gene, CDR3 DNA, CDR3 protein. A D gene is named only where the DNA matches it firmly. Clone size is shown for a subset of rows, as once, few, many or a class of expanded clone.

NA	NA	TRBJ2-5	TRBV7-8	TGTGCCAGCAGTCCGGACTTCAGCCCGACCCAGTACTTC	CASSPDFSPTQYF
NA	TRBD2	TRBJ2-1	TRBV28	TGTGCCAGCAGTTCGACTAGCGGTACTTACAATGAGCAGTTCTTC	CASSSTSGTYNEQFF
NA	TRBD1	TRBJ1-1	TRBV7-9	TGTGCCAGCAGCTACTCCCAGGGGGCGTCCACTGAAGCTTTCTTT	CASSYSQGASTEAFF
NA	TRBD1	TRBJ2-2	TRBV9	TGTGCCAGCAGCGAGGGGACAGGGTTCCCCGGGGAGCTGTTTTTT	CASSEGTGFPGELFF
NA	TRBD2	TRBJ2-1	TRBV7-2	TGTGCCAGCAGTACTAGCGGGAGGGCAAACAATGAGCAGTTCTTC	CASSTSGRANNEQFF
NA	TRBD1	TRBJ2-2	TRBV18	TGTGCCAGCTCACCGGGACAGGTGAACACCGGGGAGCTGTTTTTT	CASSPGQVNTGELFF
NA	TRBD1	TRBJ1-1	TRBV10-3	TGTGCCATCAGGGGACAGGGTTCGGCGACTGAAGCTTTCTTT	CAIRGQGSATEAFF
NA	TRBD1	TRBJ1-6	TRBV28	TGTGCCAGCAGTTTCGGGACAGGGGAGAATTCACCCCTCCACTTT	CASSFGTGENSPLHF
NA	NA	TRBJ1-2	TRBV6-2/TRBV6-3	TGTGCCAGCAGTTACTCTTTGGCGGGATACGATGGCTACACCTTC	CASSYSLAGYDGYTF
NA	NA	TRBJ1-2	TRBV5-6	TGTGCCAGCAGCGGTACAGGGTATGGCTACACCTTC	CASSGTGYGYTF
NA	NA	TRBJ1-4	TRBV29-1	TGCAGCGTTGAAAGGTCAGGGGATGAAAAACTGTTTTTT	CSVERSGDEKLFF
NA	TRBD2	TRBJ2-1	TRBV6-2/TRBV6-3	TGTGCCAGCAGCCGGACAAACTACCCCGGGACTAGCGGCCATACATCCTACAATGAGCAGTTCTTC	CASSRTNYPGTSGHTSYNEQFF
NA	TRBD1	TRBJ1-5	TRBV7-9	TGTGCCAGCAGCGAGGACAGGGGCAATCAGCCCCAGCATTTT	CASSEDRGNQPQHF
NA	TRBD2	TRBJ2-7	TRBV2	TGTGCCAGCAGTGAAGCGGGGGCTAGCGGGGGAACCTACGAGCAGTACTTC	CASSEAGASGGTYEQYF
once	TRBD1	TRBJ2-3	TRBV3-1/TRBV3-2	TGTGCCAGCAGCCAAAGTCCAGGACAGGGGTACACAGATACGCAGTATTTT	CASSQSPGQGYTDTQYF
many	NA	TRBJ2-7	TRBV24-1	TGTGCCACCAGTGGACCGGCCAGGGGGAGGTCGGCCGACGAGCAGTACTTC	CATSGPARGRSADEQYF
NA	NA	TRBJ1-1	TRBV30	TGTGCCTGGAGACGGGGGGCGGACACTGAAGCTTTCTTT	CAWRRGADTEAFF
NA	TRBD1	TRBJ1-1	TRBV30	TGTGCCTGGGGGGACAGACAGGGGCCGAACACTGAAGCTTTCTTT	CAWGDRQGPNTEAFF
once	TRBD1	TRBJ2-1	TRBV19	TGTGCCAGTAATTACCAGGGGGCCCACAATGAGCAGTTCTTC	CASNYQGAHNEQFF
NA	NA	TRBJ1-1	TRBV27	TGTGCCAGCAGTGTTACAGTGGACACTGAAGCTTTCTTT	CASSVTVDTEAFF
NA	NA	TRBJ2-5	TRBV10-3	TGTGCCTCCTCGGCCGCGGGGTCGGAGACCCAGTACTTC	CASSAAGSETQYF
NA	TRBD2	TRBJ2-7	TRBV20-1	TGCAGTGCTAGTAGGCCTAGCGGAAACTACGAGCAGTACTTC	CSASRPSGNYEQYF
NA	TRBD2	TRBJ2-1	TRBV4-3	TGCGCCAGCAGCCAAGATCCCCTACTAGCGGCGAGCTCCTACAATGAGCAGTTCTTC	CASSQDPLLAASSYNEQFF
once	NA	TRBJ1-6	TRBV6-4	TGTGCCAGCAGTGAGGCAACGTGGTCACCCCTCCACTTT	CASSEATWSPLHF
NA	NA	TRBJ1-1	TRBV11-2	TGTGCCAGCAGCTTCACCGGGGGAGGGCTGGCTTTCTTT	CASSFTGGGLAFF
NA	NA	TRBJ2-1	TRBV27	TGTGCCAGCAGGAAAGGAGATCCCTACAATGAGCAGTTCTTC	CASRKGDPYNEQFF
NA	NA	TRBJ2-1	TRBV4-3	TGCGCCAGCAGCCTCAGGACTGAAAGCTCCTACAATGAGCAGTTCTTC	CASSLRTESSYNEQFF
NA	TRBD1	TRBJ2-3	TRBV5-1	TGCGCCAGCAGCTGGCAGGGACAGGGTGGAACAGATACGCAGTATTTT	CASSWQGQGGTDTQYF
once	NA	TRBJ1-5	TRBV2	TGTGCCAGCAGTGATTTGAGAAATAGCAATCAGCCCCAGCATTTT	CASSDLRNSNQPQHF
NA	NA	TRBJ2-1	TRBV2	TGTGCCAGCAGTTCACCCCTAGGCGGGCCTGAGCAGTTCTTC	CASSSPLGGPEQFF
NA	TRBD2	TRBJ2-3	TRBV7-9	TGTGCCAGCAGCCTCACAACTAGCGGGAGCACAGATACGCAGTATTTT	CASSLTTSGSTDTQYF
NA	NA	TRBJ2-3	TRBV30	TGTGCCTGGAGGGGGCCCACAGCAGATACGCAGTATTTT	CAWRGPTADTQYF
NA	NA	TRBJ1-4	TRBV7-2	TGTGCCAGCAGCTCCCGAAAAAGTTCGGGTGAAAAACTGTTTTTT	CASSSRKSSGEKLFF
NA	NA	TRBJ2-4	TRBV27	TGTGCCAGCAGCTTAACGGTACTAGCCAAAAACATTCAGTACTTC	CASSLTVLAKNIQYF
NA	TRBD2	TRBJ2-1	TRBV5-1	TGCGCCAGCACATACGGCCCTAGCGGGGACAATGAGCAGTTCTTC	CASTYGPSGDNEQFF
few	NA	TRBJ1-3	TRBV3-1/TRBV3-2	TGTGCCAGCAGCAACAGGGTTGACACCATATATTTT	CASSNRVDTIYF
NA	NA	TRBJ1-1	TRBV28	TGTGCCAGCAGTCAGACAGGAATGAACACTGAAGCTTTCTTT	CASSQTGMNTEAFF
NA	NA	TRBJ1-1	TRBV7-9	TGTGCCAGCAGCCTGGCGTCCTCAGGGTCCACTGAAGCTTTCTTT	CASSLASSGSTEAFF
NA	TRBD2	TRBJ2-1	TRBV9	TGTGCCAGCAGCGCTGGACTAGCCCCCGATGAGCAGTTCTTC	CASSAGLAPDEQFF
NA	NA	TRBJ2-7	TRBV10-3	TGTGCCATCAGTGAGCCCCCAAAGGGGACCTACGAGCAGTACTTC	CAISEPPKGTYEQYF
NA	NA	TRBJ1-2	TRBV3-1/TRBV3-2	TGTGCCAGCAGCCAAGGAACTTATGGCTACACCTTC	CASSQGTYGYTF
NA	TRBD2	TRBJ2-3	TRBV5-4	TGTGCCAGCAGCTTGACTAGCGGGAGCGTAGATACGCAGTATTTT	CASSLTSGSVDTQYF
NA	TRBD1	TRBJ1-2	TRBV2	TGTGCCAGCAGTGACCCAAGGACAGGGGAGCCCTCGGTTGGCTACACCTTC	CASSDPRTGEPSVGYTF
NA	NA	TRBJ1-3	TRBV3-1/TRBV3-2	TGTGCCAGCAGCCAAGATCGGCGGGGCCACTCTGGAAACACCATATATTTT	CASSQDRRGHSGNTIYF
few	NA	TRBJ2-1	TRBV18	TGTGCCAGCTCACCTCTGAACTTCGATGAGCAGTTCTTC	CASSPLNFDEQFF
NA	TRBD1	TRBJ2-7	TRBV28	TGTGCCAGCAGTCCTCGGACAGGGGTCCACTACGAGCAGTACTTC	CASSPRTGVHYEQYF
NA	TRBD2	TRBJ2-7	TRBV7-2	TGTGCCAGCAGCTCCACCCGTCCCGGGACTAGCTACGAGCAGTACTTC	CASSSTRPGTSYEQYF
NA	TRBD1	TRBJ1-1	TRBV13	TGTGCCAGCTGCAGGGACAGGGCGTCCACTGAAGCTTTCTTT	CASCRDRASTEAFF
NA	TRBD2	TRBJ2-1	TRBV5-5	TGTGCCAGCAGCTTGGTTGGCGGGGGAAACTACAATGAGCAGTTCTTC	CASSLVGGGNYNEQFF
NA	TRBD2	TRBJ2-7	TRBV7-2	TGTGCCTCAAGGACTGGGACTAGCGGGAGCTACGAGCAGTACTTC	CASRTGTSGSYEQYF